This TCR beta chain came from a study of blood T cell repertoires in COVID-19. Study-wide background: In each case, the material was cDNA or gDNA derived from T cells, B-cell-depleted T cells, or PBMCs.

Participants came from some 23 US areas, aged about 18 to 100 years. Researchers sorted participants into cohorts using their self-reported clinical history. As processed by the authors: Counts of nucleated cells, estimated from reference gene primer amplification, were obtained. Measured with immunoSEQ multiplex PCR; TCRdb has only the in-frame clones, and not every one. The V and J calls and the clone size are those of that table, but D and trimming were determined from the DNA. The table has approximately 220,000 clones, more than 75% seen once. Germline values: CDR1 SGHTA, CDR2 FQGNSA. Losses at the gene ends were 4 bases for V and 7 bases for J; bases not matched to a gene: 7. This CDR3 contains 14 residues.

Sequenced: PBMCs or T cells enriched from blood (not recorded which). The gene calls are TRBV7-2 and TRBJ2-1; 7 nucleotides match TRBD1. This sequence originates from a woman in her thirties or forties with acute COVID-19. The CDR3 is CASSWVQGKNEQFF. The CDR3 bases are TGTGCCAGCAGCTGGGTACAGGGGAAAAATGAGCAGTTCTTC.